This TCR beta chain came from a study of technical replicates of blood from a handful of donors (dated by TCRdb to about 2017). In the case of this clone: No antigen is known for it. No much larger clonotype is one base removed from it; base qualities were not supplied.

The CDR3 holds 12 amino acids from the cysteine to the phenylalanine. Kept here is only the CDR3 DNA, which spans 36 bases and is read in frame from base 1. V and J are trimmed by 7 bases and 4 bases, and the gene matches miss 2 bases of the junction. CDR1 and CDR2, per the germline V gene (reference sequence), are MNHEY and SMNVEV. Libraries were prepared through the immunoSEQ multiplex PCR assay. Entries here come from immuneACCESS through TCRdb and include only in-frame sequences with V and J called. Some clones fail to appear in such tables; in the studies checked, an unresolved V gene covers under half of the shortfall, and the cause of the remainder is unknown. In all, the sample holds approximately 69,000 clones, and roughly 96% of those were seen once. The top ten hold 0.21% of the sample.

This sequence was found in a human donor in good health. Specimen: T cells isolated from PBMCs. The chain is encoded by TRBV27 joined to TRBJ1-1, and 8 bases in between align with TRBD1. The CDR3 has the sequence CASTTGGTEAFF. The DNA is as follows: TGTGCCAGCACCACAGGGGGCACTGAAGCTTTCTTT.